Listed below are T cell receptor beta chains from one sample, sequenced in a study of T cells in Graves' hyperthyroidism and ophthalmopathy. TCRdb used MiXCR to reprocess the multiplex PCR reads, holding one entry per CDR3 protein. The sample yields 530,000 or so distinct CDR3 sequences, roughly 50% seen once. The sequenced sample was peripheral blood or thyroid tissue (not recorded which). These TCRs come from a woman aged 18 to 35 with Graves' hyperthyroidism. CDR3s include the opening cysteine and the closing phenylalanine or tryptophan.

V gene	J gene	CDR3 protein
TRBV19	TRBJ1-5	CASSPRDRASNQPQHF
TRBV6-5	TRBJ2-7	CASTRTEGGNSEQYF
TRBV6-4	TRBJ1-1	CASSDGGREVAFF
TRBV7-2	TRBJ1-1	CASSLLNDRGGNTEAFF
TRBV2	TRBJ1-5	CASSEAVEPQHF
TRBV7-9	TRBJ2-5	CASSLDPGGEETQYF
TRBV10-3	TRBJ1-6	CAISLEGRNSPLHF
TRBV25-1	TRBJ2-7	CASFDWGGPVEQYF
TRBV29-1	TRBJ2-2	CSVLAGELFF
TRBV5-4	TRBJ1-1	CASNPGQGNTEAFF
TRBV6-2/TRBV6-3	TRBJ2-3	CASSYMGKADTQYF
TRBV5-1	TRBJ1-1	CASGLDAINTEAFF
TRBV2	TRBJ2-5	CASRGAGLPQETQYF
TRBV14	TRBJ2-2	CASSPNLAGNTGELFF
TRBV11-1	TRBJ1-6	CASSLVGGASPLHF
TRBV12-3/TRBV12-4	TRBJ2-5	CASSFGTGGSETQYF
TRBV20-1	TRBJ1-5	CSAPTGGGRPQHF
TRBV29-1	TRBJ2-5	CSVERTSGRPQETQYF
TRBV4-1	TRBJ1-4	CASSSMGSGTGNEKLFF
TRBV7-6	TRBJ2-3	CASSLMVTSGTDTQYF
TRBV2	TRBJ1-6	CASSDAWGFRLHF
TRBV10-3	TRBJ1-1	CAISDQPTEAFF
TRBV20-1	TRBJ2-5	CSALLAARRYF
TRBV15	TRBJ2-1	CATSREGTSGNNEQFF
TRBV12-3/TRBV12-4	TRBJ1-5	CASSPPRDHIVSNQPQHF
TRBV15	TRBJ2-7	CATSGGSGESYEQYF
TRBV2	TRBJ2-5	CASSGTGGQETQYF
TRBV7-2	TRBJ2-2	CASSLDGSVGELFF
TRBV6-6	TRBJ2-3	CASSLSRSGTDTQYF
TRBV14	TRBJ2-3	CASSQGAGTSGSTQYF
TRBV11-3	TRBJ1-1	CASSPDPGWGTEAFF
TRBV5-1	TRBJ1-2	CASSSSWSQNGYTF
TRBV7-3	TRBJ1-5	CASSPAWGQPQHF
TRBV4-3	TRBJ1-2	CASSQETATPNYGYTF
TRBV18	TRBJ2-7	CASSSGTSGRLPYEQYF
TRBV2	TRBJ1-1	CASILRAVNTEAFF